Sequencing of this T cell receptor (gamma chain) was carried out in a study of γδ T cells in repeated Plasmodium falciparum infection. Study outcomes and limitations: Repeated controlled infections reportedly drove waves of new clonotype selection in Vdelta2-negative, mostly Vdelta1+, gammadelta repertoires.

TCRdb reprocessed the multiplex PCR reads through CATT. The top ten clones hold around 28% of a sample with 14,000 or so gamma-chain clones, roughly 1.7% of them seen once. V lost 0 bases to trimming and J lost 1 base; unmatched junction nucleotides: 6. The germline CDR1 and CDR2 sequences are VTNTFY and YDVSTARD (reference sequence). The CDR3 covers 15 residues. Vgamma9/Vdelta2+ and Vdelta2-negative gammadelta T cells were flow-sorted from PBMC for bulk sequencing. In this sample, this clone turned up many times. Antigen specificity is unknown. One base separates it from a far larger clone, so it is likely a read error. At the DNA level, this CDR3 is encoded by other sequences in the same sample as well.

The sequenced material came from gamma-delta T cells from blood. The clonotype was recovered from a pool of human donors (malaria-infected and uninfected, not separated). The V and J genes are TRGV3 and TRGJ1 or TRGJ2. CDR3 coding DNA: TGTGCCACCTGGGACAGGCAGGGAAATTATTATAAGAAACTCTTT. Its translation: CATWDRQGNYYKKLF.